Included here is one T cell receptor beta chain sequence, with context. This clonotype was observed at least ten times. No cognate antigen has been identified for it. Within one base of it there is no much larger clone, and no base qualities were kept. This sample was included in a study of human T cells and chemical hapten exposure (dated by TCRdb to the early 2020s). General notes on the study: For sensitization, 2% DPC in acetone was applied to a roughly 2 cm by roughly 2 cm area of upper inner arm skin. Throughout the roughly 25-week study period, patients were also given weekly therapeutic DPC doses on the scalp. Patch testing on the upper back used Finn chambers containing 0.01% DPC, with scoring done after 6 days according to International Contact Dermatitis Research Group standards. Most of the patients in the cohort were female, and the cohort covered alopecia areata with under or over 50% scalp involvement, alopecia totalis and alopecia universalis. Libraries were pooled for sequencing, and per-sample TCR yields varied mainly because of small differences in library volumes within the pool. In alopecia patients, the study followed how the peripheral blood TCR repertoire changed in vivo over primary and secondary sensitization to diphenylcyclopropenone (DPC), a hapten. Blood was sampled from patients pre-sensitization (week 0) and at 2, 6 and about 24 weeks after DPC sensitization. Twenty-nine alopecia patients provided blood for TCR sequencing at one to four time points (pre-sensitization, 2, 6 and 24 weeks).

The meaning of the sample's time point label: pre-sensitization, week 0. The sample's treatment or condition, from its label and the paper: therapeutic diphenylcyclopropenone sensitization with weekly scalp DPC. At each patch-test visit, blood was drawn before the patch test was applied. Eligible patients were aged 18 to 70, diagnosed with alopecia, deemed suitable for DPC therapy, and excluded if pregnant. Total RNA was extracted from unfractionated whole blood collected in Tempus Blood RNA tubes. The CDR3 numbers 16 residues from cysteine through phenylalanine. Only the CDR3 DNA is retained, 48 bases long and in frame from the first base. Cut back by 8 bases and 5 bases, the V and J ends lie 21 bases apart. Study-wide conclusions, independent of this receptor: After repeated subsampling, changes were observed in the strength of the expansion versus patch-test correlation and in the threshold at which the correlation became significant. DPC sensitization did not change the number of TCRs with a frequency above 1 in 1000, and there was no evidence of changes in global repertoire structure. Because all patients had alopecia, a presumed autoimmune disease, the immune response of the patients might differ from that of healthy individuals. Expanded TCRs formed significantly more large CDR3 similarity clusters than pre-sensitization or healthy control sets, consistent with antigen-driven responses. A positive correlation was found between the number of PT1 expanded TCRs and patch test score, with significance reached at thresholds 8, 16 and 32 but not 4.

Library prep was done by RACE. Sequencing used a NextSeq 500. During library preparation, unique molecular identifiers were attached to individual cDNA molecules so that TCRs could be counted in a quantitative, reproducible way. Both TCR alpha and TCR beta chains were sequenced from each blood RNA sample. The original methods were these. The median number of TCRs per sample was some 100,000, ranging from about 20,000 to 690,600. The Decombinator software suite was used to annotate the V, J and CDR3 of the TCR reads. To make PS versus PT1 abundance plots, every sample was subsampled to the same number of TCRs (28,000). TCRs were defined as expanded if absent before sensitization and observed at least eight times at the 2-week time point. TCRdb reran the public reads through fastp at Q25 and MiXCR, keeping productive beta chains. Identical CDR3 protein sequences are pooled into one entry, listed with their most common genes and DNA. The V and J calls and clone size come from TCRdb's table, not from the authors' own analysis. The sample profile shows approximately 400,000 distinct CDR3 sequences; approximately 5.1% of them were found once. Approximately 2.4% of the sample goes to the ten largest clones.

Sample: whole blood, taken in connection with sensitization to the hapten diphenylcyclopropenone (DPC). The rearrangement combines TRBV12-3 or TRBV12-4 with TRBJ2-2; 6 matching bases give a weak D call of TRBD2. This TCR derives from a woman aged 50 to 60 with alopecia areata. Some clones in this sample may be carry-over from other donors' samples. The sequenced DNA is TGTGCCAGCCAGGGATGGCAGCGGCGGGGAACCGGGGAGCTGTTTTTT. It specifies CASQGWQRRGTGELFF.